The 10 T cell receptor beta chains below were found in one sample sequenced in a study of resident and recirculating memory T cells in vitiligo. TCRdb's copy holds only in-frame clones and misses some; the assay was immunoSEQ multiplex PCR. Of 75,000 to 85,000 clones listed, about 90% were seen once; the top ten hold 5%. The specimen sequenced was blood. The receptors were sampled from a male donor with vitiligo.

This clone was recorded once. J is TRBJ1-6 and V is TRBV11-1, with 8 bases matching TRBD1. Unmatched junction bases numbered 9, after V lost 5 bases and J lost 9 bases. The CDR3 length is 15 residues. CDR1 and CDR2 (germline): SGHAT, FQDESV (reference sequence). The DNA for the CDR3 is TGTGCCAGCAGCCTTTCTCGGACAGGGTTTTCACCCCTCCACTTT. As protein: CASSLSRTGFSPLHF.

The chain carries TRBV28 and TRBJ2-7, with TRBD2 matching 7 bases. Germline V CDR1 and CDR2: MDHEN, SYDVKM. CDR3 length: 13 amino acids. The V and J ends lost 6 bases and 7 bases, in that order; junction bases with no gene match: 9. The CDR3 loop is CASSLGRGWEQYF. In DNA, the CDR3 is TGTGCCAGCAGCCTGGGGAGGGGTTGGGAGCAGTACTTC.

This clone was seen just once. The chain is built from TRBV7-9 and TRBJ2-5; 11 bases line up with TRBD2. The V segment lost 5 bases and the J segment 4 bases; nucleotides outside the gene matches: 15. In germline, CDR1 is SEHNR, CDR2 FQNEAQ (reference sequence). There are 18 residues in the CDR3. CDR3 region: CASSPPNPLAGGVETQYF. CDR3 coding DNA: TGTGCCAGCAGCCCGCCCAACCCTCTAGCGGGAGGTGTAGAGACCCAGTACTTC.

The chain carries TRBV28 and TRBJ2-1, with a possible D match to TRBD1 (7 bases). Germline CDR1 reads MDHEN; CDR2 reads SYDVKM. The CDR3 length is 15 residues. V lost 2 bases and J 0 bases, leaving 8 bases between the germline ends. The CDR3 DNA reads TGTGCCAGCAGTTTACAGGGGGGCTCCTACAATGAGCAGTTCTTC. Translating it yields CASSLQGGSYNEQFF.

The chain is built from TRBV7-3 and TRBJ2-1; perhaps TRBD2 as D (5 bases). The CDR3 loop spans 15 amino acids. V was cut by 3 bases and J by 0 bases, with 9 bases left in between. In germline, CDR1 is SGHTA, CDR2 FQGTGA. The CDR3 nucleotides read TGTGCCAGCAGCTTTCTAGCAGACTCCTACAATGAGCAGTTCTTC. This translates into CASSFLADSYNEQFF. Full variable domain (outside the CDR3, taken from reference TRBV7-3 and TRBJ2-1): GAGVSQTPSNKVTEKGKYVELRCDPISGHTALYWYRQSLGQGPEFLIYFQGTGAADDSGLPNDRFFAVRPEGSVSTLKIQRTERGDSAVYLCASSFLADSYNEQFFGPGTRLTVL.

V gene TRBV6-1 combines with J gene TRBJ1-1; maybe TRBD1 (5 bases). Per the germline V gene, CDR1 is MNHNS and CDR2 is SASEGT. V lost 3 bases to trimming and J lost 4 bases, with 9 bases between them. This CDR3 contains 13 residues. Here the CDR3 DNA reads TGTGCCAGCAGTGAGGGGGGAGGCACTGAAGCTTTCTTT. Encoded protein: CASSEGGGTEAFF.

The J gene is TRBJ1-5, the V gene TRBV5-4; D may be TRBD1 (6 bases). V lost 1 base and J lost 7, with 9 bases in between. Germline V gene sequence: CDR1 SGHNT, CDR2 YYREEE (reference sequence). This CDR3 has 13 amino acids. In nucleotides, the CDR3 is TGTGCCAGCAGCTTGTGGGGGCGCCAGCCCCAGCATTTT. Encoded protein: CASSLWGRQPQHF.

This CDR3 is CASSDRGRHEQYF. The CDR3 DNA is TGCGCCAGCAGTGACCGCGGGAGGCACGAGCAGTACTTC. The rearrangement uses TRBV10-2 and TRBJ2-7; 8 positions agree with TRBD2. Germline V CDR1 and CDR2: WSHSY, SAAADI. Unmatched junction bases numbered 3, after V lost 3 bases and J lost 5 bases. The CDR3 loop spans 13 amino acids.

This chain connects TRBV19 to TRBJ1-5; D unclear. This CDR3 region has 14 residues. CDR1 LNHDA and CDR2 SQIVND come from the germline V gene (reference sequence). V was clipped by 5 bases and J by 0 bases, with 8 bases between them. In nucleotides, the CDR3 is TGTGCCAGTAGTGGGGAGAGTAGCAATCAGCCCCAGCATTTT. It translates to CASSGESSNQPQHF.

V usage is TRBV27 and J usage is TRBJ2-1, with a tentative D call TRBD1 (6 bases). The V and J ends lost 1 base and 0 bases respectively, with 10 bases between them. Germline values: CDR1 MNHEY, CDR2 SMNVEV (reference sequence). CDR3 length: 16 amino acids. The CDR3 here is CASSLWGQSSYNEQFF. DNA for the CDR3: TGTGCCAGCAGTTTATGGGGGCAGAGCTCCTACAATGAGCAGTTCTTC.